The 17 T cell receptor beta chains in this list originate from one sample, sequenced in a study of blood T cell repertoires in COVID-19. The protocol was immunoSEQ multiplex PCR, while the TCRdb copy is restricted to in-frame clones and leaves out a portion. Of roughly 100,000 clones in the sample, 80% to 90% were seen once. Sequencing used peripheral blood. These receptors were taken from a human donor with COVID-19, enrolled during active disease. The donor label of this sample is uncertain.

The chain combines TRBV11-3 with TRBJ2-2, with TRBD1 identical over 12 bases. V shed 5 bases and J 5 bases; nucleotides not matched to a gene: 3. Germline-derived CDR1 and CDR2 are SGHNT and YENEEA. The CDR3 is 15 residues long. This CDR3 reads CASSGDRGHTGELFF. CDR3 nucleotides: TGTGCCAGCAGCGGGGACAGGGGGCATACCGGGGAGCTGTTTTTT.

V usage is TRBV6-5 and J usage is TRBJ1-2; 9 nucleotides align to TRBD1. This CDR3 has 13 residues. Losses at the gene ends were 6 bases for V and 7 bases for J; bases not matched to a gene: 6. In germline, CDR1 is MNHEY, CDR2 SVGAGI. The CDR3 reads CASRRDRVSGYTF. The CDR3 coding sequence is TGTGCCAGCAGGCGGGACAGGGTATCTGGCTACACCTTC.

The chain carries TRBV19 and TRBJ1-1; 8 nucleotides match TRBD1. The CDR3 spans 15 residues. V lost 1 base, J lost 0 bases, and 1 base stayed unmatched. Germline V gene data show CDR1 as LNHDA and CDR2 as SQIVND (reference sequence). The CDR3 region is CASSIVTGVNTEAFF. In nucleotides, the CDR3 is TGTGCCAGTAGTATAGTGACAGGGGTGAACACTGAAGCTTTCTTT.

V gene TRBV9 combines with J gene TRBJ1-2, with D tentatively TRBD1 (6 bases). Looked up from germline, CDR1 is SGDLS and CDR2 is YYNGEE. Trimming removed 0 bases from V and 4 bases from J, with 13 bases in between. This CDR3 has 15 residues. CDR3 sequence (DNA): TGTGCCAGCAGCGTAGGACAGGTACCTTCCTATGGCTACACCTTC. Translating gives CASSVGQVPSYGYTF.

This chain uses TRBV5-1 with TRBJ1-2; 9 bases map to TRBD1. This CDR3 region has 13 residues. The germline V gene encodes CDR1 SGHRS and CDR2 YFSETQ. V was pared by 7 bases and J by 6 bases, with 7 bases of the junction left unmatched. The CDR3 sequence: CASGTTGGDGYTF. The CDR3 coding sequence is TGCGCCAGCGGCACGACAGGGGGTGATGGCTACACCTTC. The whole variable domain, filled in from reference TRBV5-1 and TRBJ1-2, reads KAGVTQTPRYLIKTRGQQVTLSCSPISGHRSVSWYQQTPGQGLQFLFEYFSETQRNKGNFPGRFSGRQFSNSRSEMNVSTLELGDSALYLCASGTTGGDGYTFGSGTRLTVV.

This clone was found once. The chain joins TRBV7-2 to TRBJ1-2; a weak D match, TRBD1 (6 bases). Trimming stripped 4 bases from V and 2 bases from J, with 14 bases between. The CDR3 contains 15 residues. Germline CDR1 reads SGHTA; CDR2 reads FQGNSA. In DNA, the CDR3 is TGTGCCAGCAGCTCTTGGGTAGGACAGAACTATGGCTACACCTTC. Its translation is CASSSWVGQNYGYTF.

The chain uses TRBV4-1 and TRBJ2-2; 7 nucleotides match TRBD1. CDR1 and CDR2 (germline): MGHRA, YSYEKL. Trimming removed 4 bases from V and 4 bases from J; junction bases left unmatched: 9. The length of the CDR3 is 16 residues. Here the CDR3 reads CASSLNRGVLTGELFF. CDR3 bases: TGCGCCAGCAGCCTGAACAGGGGAGTACTCACCGGGGAGCTGTTTTTT.

The V call is TRBV5-4, the J call TRBJ2-2; D gene unclear. Germline V gives CDR1 SGHNT, CDR2 YYREEE (reference sequence). V shed 0 bases and J shed 3 bases, with 9 bases lying between them. CDR3 length equals 15 residues. CDR3 DNA: TGTGCCAGCAGCTTGGGGCAGGAAGACACCGGGGAGCTGTTTTTT. Its translation is CASSLGQEDTGELFF. Using reference TRBV5-4 and TRBJ2-2 for the parts outside the CDR3, the full variable domain is ETGVTQSPTHLIKTRGQQVTLRCSSQSGHNTVSWYQQALGQGPQFIFQYYREEENGRGNFPPRFSGLQFPNYSSELNVNALELDDSALYLCASSLGQEDTGELFFGEGSRLTVL.

This rearrangement joins TRBV30 to TRBJ1-3; D gene ambiguous. V was clipped by 0 bases and J by 2 bases, with 8 bases between them. This CDR3 has 14 amino acids. Germline V gene sequence: CDR1 GTSNPN, CDR2 SVGIG (reference sequence). CDR3 in DNA: TGTGCCTGGAGTGTAGCCCAACCTGGAAACACCATATATTTT. It is translated as CAWSVAQPGNTIYF.

The chain combines TRBV28 with TRBJ2-1, with TRBD1 as a possible D gene (6 bases). Germline CDR1 MDHEN, CDR2 SYDVKM. Trimming cost V 6 bases and J 4 bases, with 16 bases left between them. This CDR3 comprises 15 residues. CDR3 in amino acids: CASSHAGTRYNEQFF. The DNA of the CDR3 is TGTGCCAGCAGCCACGCCGGGACACGTTACAATGAGCAGTTCTTC.

This chain joins TRBV14 and TRBJ2-7; 11 nucleotides agree with TRBD2. V dropped 4 bases and J dropped 3; count of bases not matched to a gene: 5. The CDR3 totals 15 residues. Germline V lookup: CDR1 SGHDN, CDR2 FVKESK. CDR3 loop: CASSLGLADVYEQYF. As DNA, the CDR3 is TGTGCCAGCAGCCTGGGACTAGCGGACGTCTACGAGCAGTACTTC.

The genes are TRBV6-5 and TRBJ1-2; 8 nucleotides align to TRBD1. Germline V gene sequence: CDR1 MNHEY, CDR2 SVGAGI. The CDR3 spans 16 residues. After removal of 2 bases from V and 5 bases from J, the junction contained 10 bases not matched to a gene. CDR3 bases: TGTGCCAGCAGTTACGGACAGGGATCGGAATATTATGGCTACACCTTC. Amino acids: CASSYGQGSEYYGYTF.

The chain couples TRBV5-4 to TRBJ2-5; D ambiguous. The V end was cut by 4 bases, the J end by 2 bases, with 6 bases between. The germline gives CDR1 SGHNT, CDR2 YYREEE (reference sequence). This CDR3 is 12 amino acids long. The CDR3 region has the DNA TGTGCCAGCAGCCTGCTACAAGAGACCCAGTACTTC. Translated: CASSLLQETQYF.

The V call is TRBV5-1, the J call TRBJ1-2; 7 nucleotides align to TRBD1. Germline V gives CDR1 SGHRS, CDR2 YFSETQ. Germline trimming cut 3 bases from V and 3 bases from J; bases unmatched to any gene: 5. The CDR3 length is 14 residues. CDR3 nucleotides: TGCGCCAGCAGCTCCGGGACAGACTACTATGGCTACACCTTC. Its translation is CASSSGTDYYGYTF.

The chain recombines TRBV23-1 with TRBJ1-4; 11 nucleotides match TRBD1. TRBV23-1 is noted as an ORF with a role that remains uncertain. This CDR3 has 20 residues. V lost 3 bases and J lost 1; bases outside the gene matches: 13. The CDR3 sequence is CASSHPQGTGGQRTNEKLFF. The DNA for the CDR3 is TGCGCCAGCAGTCACCCGCAAGGGACAGGGGGGCAAAGAACTAATGAAAAACTGTTTTTT.

The chain couples TRBV7-3 to TRBJ2-1; 8 bases map to TRBD2. This CDR3 spans 15 amino acids. In germline, CDR1 is SGHTA, CDR2 FQGTGA. The junction had 1 base not matched to a gene; V was cut back by 2 bases and J by 1 base. The CDR3 sequence is CASSLQRGSYNEQFF. The DNA for the CDR3 is TGTGCCAGCAGCTTACAGCGGGGGTCCTACAATGAGCAGTTCTTC.

The J gene is TRBJ1-1, the V gene TRBV29-1; D is ambiguous. V lost 7 bases to trimming and J lost 3 bases, with 18 bases between them. Germline V CDR1 and CDR2: SQVTM, ANQGSEA. The CDR3 has 14 amino acids. This chain's CDR3 is CSAAGAGRYTEAFF. CDR3 nucleotide sequence: TGCAGCGCCGCGGGTGCGGGGAGGTACACTGAAGCTTTCTTT. Based on the CDR3 plus reference TRBV29-1 and TRBJ1-1, the full variable domain is SAVISQKPSRDICQRGTSLTIQCQVDSQVTMMFWYRQQPGQSLTLIATANQGSEATYESGFVIDKFPISRPNLTFSTLTVSNMSPEDSSIYLCSAAGAGRYTEAFFGQGTRLTVV.